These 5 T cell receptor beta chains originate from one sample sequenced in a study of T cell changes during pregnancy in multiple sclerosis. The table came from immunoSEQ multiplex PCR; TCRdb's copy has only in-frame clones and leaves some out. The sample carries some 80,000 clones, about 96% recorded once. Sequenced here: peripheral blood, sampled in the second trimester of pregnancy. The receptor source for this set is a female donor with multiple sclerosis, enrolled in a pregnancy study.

The CDR3 DNA reads TGTGCCAGTAAACAGGGAAGGGGGACCGGGGAGCTGTTTTTT. Protein: CASKQGRGTGELFF. This chain links TRBV19 with TRBJ2-2; tentatively, D is TRBD1 (6 bases). The germline V and J ends were trimmed by 7 bases and 5 bases, with 14 bases remaining between them. The CDR3 covers 14 residues. Germline values: CDR1 LNHDA, CDR2 SQIVND (reference sequence).

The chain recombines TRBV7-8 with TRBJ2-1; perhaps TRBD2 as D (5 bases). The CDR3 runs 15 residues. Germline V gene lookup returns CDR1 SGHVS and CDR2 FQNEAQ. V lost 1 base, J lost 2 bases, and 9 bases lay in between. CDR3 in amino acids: CASSLGAAAYNEQFF. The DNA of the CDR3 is TGTGCCAGCAGCTTAGGTGCAGCGGCCTACAATGAGCAGTTCTTC.

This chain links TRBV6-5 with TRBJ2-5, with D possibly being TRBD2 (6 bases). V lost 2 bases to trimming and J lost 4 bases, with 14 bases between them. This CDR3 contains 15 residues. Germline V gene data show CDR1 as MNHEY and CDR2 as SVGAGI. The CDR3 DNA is TGTGCCAGCAGTTACCCCGAGGAGGGGAGAGAGACCCAGTACTTC. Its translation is CASSYPEEGRETQYF.

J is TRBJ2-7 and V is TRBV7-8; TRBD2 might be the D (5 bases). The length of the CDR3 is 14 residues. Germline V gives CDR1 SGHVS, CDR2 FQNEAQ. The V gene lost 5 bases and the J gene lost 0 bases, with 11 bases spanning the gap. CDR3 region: CASSPGLYSYEQYF. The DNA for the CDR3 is TGTGCCAGCAGCCCCGGACTGTACTCCTACGAGCAGTACTTC.

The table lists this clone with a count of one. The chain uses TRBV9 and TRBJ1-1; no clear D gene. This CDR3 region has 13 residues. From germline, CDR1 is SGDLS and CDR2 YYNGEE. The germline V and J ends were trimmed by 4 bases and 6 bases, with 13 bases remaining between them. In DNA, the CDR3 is TGTGCCAGCAGCCCATACCAGAAATCTGAAGCTTTCTTT. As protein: CASSPYQKSEAFF.